Given below is one T cell receptor (beta chain) in context. Its antigen remains unidentified. The time point is: about a year of natalizumab therapy. Prior interferon beta treatment was universal, and the PML patients were all female. Assay used: immunoSEQ multiplex PCR; TCRdb lists only in-frame clones, some missing. This table holds tens of thousands of clones, roughly 90% found once. V lost 2 bases, J lost 4 bases, and 9 bases stayed unmatched. The CDR3 runs to 16 residues. Germline-derived CDR1 and CDR2 are SGHDT and YYEEEE. This record comes from a study of multiple sclerosis patients with progressive multifocal leukoencephalopathy. Study-level results: In most PML patients, TRB repertoires appeared less diverse by entropy. PML-onset expanded TRB clones were detectable before and during natalizumab therapy. Findings may reflect JC virus infection or just general immunocompromise.

The genes are TRBV5-6 and TRBJ1-2, with TRBD1 matching over 9 bases. The sequence derives from a human donor with multiple sclerosis. Sequencing used PBMCs, obtained from a patient treated with natalizumab. The CDR3 loop is CASSLGYGDRVYGYTF. The CDR3 DNA is TGTGCCAGCAGCTTAGGCTATGGGGACAGGGTCTATGGCTACACCTTC.